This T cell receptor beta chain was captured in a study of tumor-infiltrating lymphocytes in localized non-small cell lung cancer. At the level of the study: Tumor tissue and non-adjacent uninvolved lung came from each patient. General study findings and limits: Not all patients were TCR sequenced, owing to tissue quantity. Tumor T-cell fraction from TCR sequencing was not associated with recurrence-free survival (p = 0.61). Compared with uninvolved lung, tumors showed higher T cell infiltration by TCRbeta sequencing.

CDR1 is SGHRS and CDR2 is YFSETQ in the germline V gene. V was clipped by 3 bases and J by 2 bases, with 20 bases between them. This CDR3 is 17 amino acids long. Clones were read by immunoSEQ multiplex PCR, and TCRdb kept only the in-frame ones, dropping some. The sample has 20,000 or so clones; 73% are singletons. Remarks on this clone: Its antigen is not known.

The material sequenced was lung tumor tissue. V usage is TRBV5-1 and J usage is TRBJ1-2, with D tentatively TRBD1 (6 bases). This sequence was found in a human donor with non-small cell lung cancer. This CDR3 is CASSWGGPSLSNYGYTF. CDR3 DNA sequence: TGCGCCAGCAGCTGGGGGGGGCCAAGCCTCTCGAACTATGGCTACACCTTC.